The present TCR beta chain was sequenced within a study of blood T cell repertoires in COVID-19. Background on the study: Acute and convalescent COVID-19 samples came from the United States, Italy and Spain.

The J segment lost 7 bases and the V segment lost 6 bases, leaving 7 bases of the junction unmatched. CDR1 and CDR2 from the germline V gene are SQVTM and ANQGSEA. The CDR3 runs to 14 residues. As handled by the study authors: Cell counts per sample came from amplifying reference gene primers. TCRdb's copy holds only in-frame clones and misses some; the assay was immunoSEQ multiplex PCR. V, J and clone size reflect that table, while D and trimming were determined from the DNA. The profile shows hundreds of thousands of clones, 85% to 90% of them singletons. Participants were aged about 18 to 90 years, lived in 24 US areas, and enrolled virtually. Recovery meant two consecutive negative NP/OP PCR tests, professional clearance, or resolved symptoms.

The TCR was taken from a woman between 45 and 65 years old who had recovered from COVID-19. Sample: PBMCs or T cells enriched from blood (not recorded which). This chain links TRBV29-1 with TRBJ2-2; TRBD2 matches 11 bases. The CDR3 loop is CSVQLAGEGGELFF. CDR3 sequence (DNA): TGCAGCGTGCAACTAGCGGGAGAGGGCGGGGAGCTGTTTTTT.